The 3 T cell receptor beta chains listed next were all sequenced from one sample in a study of cytomegalovirus exposure and HLA in healthy donors. The PCR contained 60 Vbeta and 13 Jbeta primers. Libraries were prepared by immunoSEQ multiplex PCR; TCRdb keeps only in-frame clonotypes and omits some of them. The sample carries 130,000 to 150,000 clones, roughly 79% recorded once. Sequenced input: PBMCs. These receptors were obtained from a male donor in good health and CMV-seronegative.

The V gene is TRBV6-6, the J gene TRBJ1-4, with D possibly being TRBD1 (6 bases). Trimming left V 6 bases short and J 8 bases short, with 22 bases between. Germline lookup yields CDR1 MNHNY and CDR2 SVGAGI (reference sequence). CDR3 length: 16 residues. DNA for the CDR3: TGTGCCAGCAGCCCTCATCGGGGGGACACTGGAGAAAAACTGTTTTTT. Its translation: CASSPHRGDTGEKLFF.

V is TRBV7-9 and J is TRBJ1-4; TRBD1 aligns across 9 bases. V shed 5 bases and J 8 bases; nucleotides not matched to a gene: 9. Per the germline V gene, CDR1 is SEHNR and CDR2 is FQNEAQ (reference sequence). The CDR3 totals 15 residues. CDR3 protein: CASSPGRDRAEKLFF. DNA for the CDR3: TGTGCCAGCAGCCCGGGGCGGGACAGGGCGGAAAAACTGTTTTTT.

The V and J genes are TRBV18 and TRBJ1-6; 11 nucleotides align to TRBD1. The CDR3 runs to 16 residues. The V gene end was trimmed by 2 bases and the J gene end by 7 bases; junction bases not matched to a gene: 4. Germline CDR1 reads KGHSH; CDR2 reads LQKENI. CDR3 region: CASSPGTGGTNSPLHF. For the CDR3, the DNA is TGTGCCAGCTCACCAGGGACAGGGGGTACAAATTCACCCCTCCACTTT.